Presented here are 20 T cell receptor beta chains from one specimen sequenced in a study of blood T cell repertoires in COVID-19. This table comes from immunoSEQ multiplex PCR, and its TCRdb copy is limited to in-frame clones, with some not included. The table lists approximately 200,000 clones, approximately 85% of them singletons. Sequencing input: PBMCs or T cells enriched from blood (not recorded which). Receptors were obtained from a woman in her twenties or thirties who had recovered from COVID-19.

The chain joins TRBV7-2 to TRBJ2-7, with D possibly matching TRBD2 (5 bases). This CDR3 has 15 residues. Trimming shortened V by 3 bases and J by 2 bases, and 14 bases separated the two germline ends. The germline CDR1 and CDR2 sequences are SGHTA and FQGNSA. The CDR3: CASSLREDSPYEQYF. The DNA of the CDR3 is TGTGCCAGCAGCTTGCGAGAGGACTCTCCCTACGAGCAGTACTTC.

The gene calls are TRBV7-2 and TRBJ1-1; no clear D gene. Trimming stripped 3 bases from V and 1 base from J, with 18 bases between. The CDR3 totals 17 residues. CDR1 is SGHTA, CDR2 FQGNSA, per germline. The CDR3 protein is CASSFGASRPGNTEAFF. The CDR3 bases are TGTGCCAGCAGCTTTGGCGCTTCGCGTCCGGGGAACACTGAAGCTTTCTTT.

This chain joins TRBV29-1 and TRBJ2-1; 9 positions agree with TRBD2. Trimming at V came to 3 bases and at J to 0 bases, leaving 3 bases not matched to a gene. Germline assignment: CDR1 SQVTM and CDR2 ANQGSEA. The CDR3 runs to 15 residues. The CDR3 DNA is TGCAGCGTTGATAGCGGGAGCGGCTCCTACAATGAGCAGTTCTTC. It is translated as CSVDSGSGSYNEQFF.

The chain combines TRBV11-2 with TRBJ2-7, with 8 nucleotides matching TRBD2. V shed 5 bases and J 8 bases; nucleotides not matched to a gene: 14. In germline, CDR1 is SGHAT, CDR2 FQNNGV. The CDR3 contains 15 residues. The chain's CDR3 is CASSPASGPSGKQYF. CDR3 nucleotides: TGTGCCAGCAGCCCCGCTAGCGGGCCCTCCGGCAAGCAGTACTTC.

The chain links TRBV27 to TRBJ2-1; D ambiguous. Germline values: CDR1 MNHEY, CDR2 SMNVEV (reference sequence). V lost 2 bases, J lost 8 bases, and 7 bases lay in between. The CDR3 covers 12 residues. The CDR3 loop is CASSLVGDEQFF. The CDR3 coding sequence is TGTGCCAGCAGTTTAGTGGGCGATGAGCAGTTCTTC.

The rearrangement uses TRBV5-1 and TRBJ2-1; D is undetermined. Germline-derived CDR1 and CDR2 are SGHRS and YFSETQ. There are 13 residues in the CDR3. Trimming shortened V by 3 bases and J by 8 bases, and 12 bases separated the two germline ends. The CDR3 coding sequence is TGCGCCAGCAGCTCCCCCCCCGTCGATGAGCAGTTCTTC. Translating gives CASSSPPVDEQFF. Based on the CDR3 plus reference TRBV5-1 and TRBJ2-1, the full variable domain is KAGVTQTPRYLIKTRGQQVTLSCSPISGHRSVSWYQQTPGQGLQFLFEYFSETQRNKGNFPGRFSGRQFSNSRSEMNVSTLELGDSALYLCASSSPPVDEQFFGPGTRLTVL.

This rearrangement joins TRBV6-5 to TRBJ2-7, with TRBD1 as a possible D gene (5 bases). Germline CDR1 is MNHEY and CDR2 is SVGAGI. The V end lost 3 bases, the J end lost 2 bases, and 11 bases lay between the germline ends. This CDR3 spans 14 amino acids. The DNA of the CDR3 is TGTGCCAGCAGTTATAGACAGTCAGCCTACGAGCAGTACTTC. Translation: CASSYRQSAYEQYF.

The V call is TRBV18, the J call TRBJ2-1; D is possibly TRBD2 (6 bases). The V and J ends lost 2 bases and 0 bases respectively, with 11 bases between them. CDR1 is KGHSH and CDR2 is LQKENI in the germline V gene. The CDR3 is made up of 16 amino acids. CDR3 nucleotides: TGTGCCAGCTCACCAGGCGGGGAAGGCTCCTACAATGAGCAGTTCTTC. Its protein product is CASSPGGEGSYNEQFF.

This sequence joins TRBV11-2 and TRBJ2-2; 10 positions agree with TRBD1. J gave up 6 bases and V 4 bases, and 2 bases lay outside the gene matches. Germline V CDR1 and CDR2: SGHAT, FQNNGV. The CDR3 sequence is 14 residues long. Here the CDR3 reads CASSWDRGAGELFF. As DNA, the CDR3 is TGTGCCAGCAGCTGGGACAGGGGTGCCGGGGAGCTGTTTTTT. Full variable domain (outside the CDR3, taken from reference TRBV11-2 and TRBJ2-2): EAGVAQSPRYKIIEKRQSVAFWCNPISGHATLYWYQQILGQGPKLLIQFQNNGVVDDSQLPKDRFSAERLKGVDSTLKIQPAKLEDSAVYLCASSWDRGAGELFFGEGSRLTVL.

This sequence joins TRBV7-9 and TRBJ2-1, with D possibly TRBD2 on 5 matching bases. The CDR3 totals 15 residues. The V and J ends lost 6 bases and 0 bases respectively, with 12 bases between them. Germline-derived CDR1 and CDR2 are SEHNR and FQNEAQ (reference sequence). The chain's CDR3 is CASSFSGSSYNEQFF. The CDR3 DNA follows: TGTGCCAGCAGTTTCAGCGGCAGCTCCTACAATGAGCAGTTCTTC.

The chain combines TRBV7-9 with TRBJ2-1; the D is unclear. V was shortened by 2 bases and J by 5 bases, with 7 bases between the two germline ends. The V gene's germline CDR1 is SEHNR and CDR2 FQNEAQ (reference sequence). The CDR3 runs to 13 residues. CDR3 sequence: CASSLHGDNEQFF. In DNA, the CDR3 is TGTGCCAGCAGCTTACACGGTGACAATGAGCAGTTCTTC.

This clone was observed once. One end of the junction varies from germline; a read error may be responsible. The CDR3 DNA sequence: TGTGCAAGCAGTTTGCCGACAGGGAACGTGGGTCAGCCCCAGCATTTT. Translated: CASSLPTGNVGQPQHF. V is TRBV28 and J is TRBJ1-5; 7 bases are a match to TRBD1. Germline CDR1 is MDHEN and CDR2 is SYDVKM. The CDR3 consists of 16 residues.

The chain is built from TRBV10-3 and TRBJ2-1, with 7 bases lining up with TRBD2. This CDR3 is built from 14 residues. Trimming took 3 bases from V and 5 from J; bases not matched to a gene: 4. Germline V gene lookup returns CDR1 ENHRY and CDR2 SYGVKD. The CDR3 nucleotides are TGTGCCATCAGTGACCGGGACTACGACAATGAGCAGTTCTTC. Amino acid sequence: CAISDRDYDNEQFF.

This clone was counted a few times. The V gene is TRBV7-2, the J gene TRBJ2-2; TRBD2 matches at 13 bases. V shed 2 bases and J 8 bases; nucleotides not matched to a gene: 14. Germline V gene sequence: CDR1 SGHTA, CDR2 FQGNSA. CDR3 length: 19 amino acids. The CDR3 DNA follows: TGTGCCAGCAGCTTACTACTAGCGGGAGGGCCGGTTGCTAGGGGGGAGCTGTTTTTT. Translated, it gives CASSLLLAGGPVARGELFF.

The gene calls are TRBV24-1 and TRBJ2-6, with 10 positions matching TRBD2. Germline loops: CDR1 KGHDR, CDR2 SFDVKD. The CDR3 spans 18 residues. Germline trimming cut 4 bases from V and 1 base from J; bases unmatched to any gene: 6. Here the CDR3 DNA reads TGTGCCACCAGTGACCCCGCTAGCGGGAGTTCTGGGGCCAACGTCCTGACTTTC. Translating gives CATSDPASGSSGANVLTF.

The CDR3 region is CASRDRINEKLFF. The CDR3 coding sequence is TGTGCCAGCAGGGACAGGATTAATGAAAAACTGTTTTTT. The chain couples TRBV6-5 to TRBJ1-4, with TRBD1 identical over 7 bases. The ends lost 6 bases at V and 4 bases at J; junction bases unmatched: 2. The CDR3 runs to 13 residues. The germline V gene has CDR1 MNHEY and CDR2 SVGAGI.

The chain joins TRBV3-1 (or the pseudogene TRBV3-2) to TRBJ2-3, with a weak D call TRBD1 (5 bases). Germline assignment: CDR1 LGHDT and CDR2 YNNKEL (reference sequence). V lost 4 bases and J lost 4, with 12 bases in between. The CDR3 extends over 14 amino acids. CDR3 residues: CASSPSVTADTQYF. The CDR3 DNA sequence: TGTGCCAGCAGCCCCTCGGTGACAGCAGATACGCAGTATTTT.

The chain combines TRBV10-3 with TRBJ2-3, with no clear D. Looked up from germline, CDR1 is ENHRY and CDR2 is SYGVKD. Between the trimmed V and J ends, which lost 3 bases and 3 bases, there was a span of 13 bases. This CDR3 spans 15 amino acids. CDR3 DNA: TGTGCCATCAGTGAAAACTTATCGTTGACAGATACGCAGTATTTT. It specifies CAISENLSLTDTQYF.

CDR3 residues: CASSTRTGTNYGYTF. As DNA, the CDR3 is TGCGCCAGCAGCACGCGGACAGGTACTAACTATGGCTACACCTTC. The rearrangement joins TRBV5-1 to TRBJ1-2; 7 nucleotides align to TRBD1. The germline gives CDR1 SGHRS, CDR2 YFSETQ. CDR3 length equals 15 residues. V lost 4 bases, J lost 0 bases, and 6 bases stayed unmatched.

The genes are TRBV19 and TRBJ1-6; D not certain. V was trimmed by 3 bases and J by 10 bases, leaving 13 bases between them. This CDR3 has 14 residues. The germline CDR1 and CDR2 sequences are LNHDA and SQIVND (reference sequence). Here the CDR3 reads CASSIASAASPLHF. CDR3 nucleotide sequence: TGTGCCAGTAGTATTGCTTCGGCGGCGTCACCCCTCCACTTT.